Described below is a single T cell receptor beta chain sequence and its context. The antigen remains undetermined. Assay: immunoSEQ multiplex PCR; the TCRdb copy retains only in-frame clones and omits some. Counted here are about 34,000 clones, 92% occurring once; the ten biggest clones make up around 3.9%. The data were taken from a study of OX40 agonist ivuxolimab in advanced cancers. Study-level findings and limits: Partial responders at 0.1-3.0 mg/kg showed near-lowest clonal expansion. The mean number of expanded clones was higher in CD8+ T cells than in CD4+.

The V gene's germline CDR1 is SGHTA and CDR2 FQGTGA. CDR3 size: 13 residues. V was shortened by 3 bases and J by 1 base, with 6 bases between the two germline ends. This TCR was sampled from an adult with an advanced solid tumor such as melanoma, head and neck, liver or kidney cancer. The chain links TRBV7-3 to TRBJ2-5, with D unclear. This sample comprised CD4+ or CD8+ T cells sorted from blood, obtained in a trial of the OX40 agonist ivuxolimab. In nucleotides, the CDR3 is TGTGCCAGCAGCTTGGTTCCCCAAGAGACCCAGTACTTC. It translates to CASSLVPQETQYF.